Below, 16 T cell receptor beta chains from the same sample are listed, as sequenced in a study of CD8 T cells in ankylosing spondylitis. The study, taken as a whole, reports: Characteristic, it appeared, of ankylosing spondylitis blood was a TCR beta motif of eight highly homologous variants.

TCRdb reprocessed the 5' RACE reads via MiXCR and lists one record per CDR3 protein. The sample lists roughly 490,000 distinct CDR3 sequences; less than 6% were seen once. Their specific antigens are unknown. Input material: blood, either unsorted or a sorted T cell fraction (not recorded which). The receptors stem from a male donor with ankylosing spondylitis.

There are many counts of this clonotype. The chain has TRBV5-1 and TRBJ2-1; 8 bases align to TRBD2. J was trimmed by 0 bases and V by 4 bases; bases with no gene match: 6. The length of the CDR3 is 16 residues. Germline CDR1 and CDR2: SGHRS and YFSETQ. CDR3 sequence reads: CASSGGAGGSYNEQFF. The CDR3 DNA sequence: TGCGCCAGCAGCGGTGGGGCGGGAGGCTCCTACAATGAGCAGTTCTTC.

The chain is built from TRBV6-1 and TRBJ2-1; 11 bases line up with TRBD2. The CDR3 sequence is 15 residues long. Germline CDR1 MNHNS, CDR2 SASEGT. J lost 4 bases, V lost 4 bases, and 3 bases had no gene match. The CDR3 is CASSVAGGPYNEQFF. The CDR3 DNA follows: TGTGCCAGCAGTGTAGCGGGGGGGCCTTACAATGAGCAGTTCTTC.

This clonotype was seen at least ten times. This rearrangement joins TRBV20-1 to TRBJ2-7, with D unresolved. V shed 5 bases and J shed 2 bases, with 7 bases lying between them. There are 11 residues in the CDR3. Germline V gene data show CDR1 as DFQATT and CDR2 as SNEGSKA (reference sequence). For the CDR3, the DNA is TGCAGTGCTTCCCCAGCCTACGAGCAGTACTTC. As protein: CSASPAYEQYF.

This clonotype was seen repeatedly, ten times or more. The rearrangement joins TRBV5-6 to TRBJ2-2; 11 bases map to TRBD2. Germline values: CDR1 SGHDT, CDR2 YYEEEE. J lost 2 bases, V lost 9 bases, and 6 bases had no gene match. CDR3 size: 15 residues. CDR3 in DNA: TGTGCCACCCGACTAGCGGGGTCCAACACCGGGGAGCTGTTTTTT. Translating it yields CATRLAGSNTGELFF.

This clonotype came up many times. The chain carries TRBV5-1 and TRBJ1-1; D uncertain. The CDR3 extends over 15 amino acids. Germline V gives CDR1 SGHRS, CDR2 YFSETQ. V lost 0 bases and J 0 bases, leaving 9 bases between the germline ends. The CDR3 nucleotides are TGCGCCAGCAGCTTGGTTTCAGGCGTGAACACTGAAGCTTTCTTT. This encodes CASSLVSGVNTEAFF.

This chain connects TRBV15 to TRBJ2-4, with unresolved D. Germline-derived CDR1 and CDR2 are LNHNV and YYDKDF (reference sequence). The CDR3 is 17 residues long. The V end lost 6 bases, the J end lost 0 bases, and 18 bases lay between the germline ends. The CDR3 sequence is CATRSDRSGIAKNIQYF. CDR3 DNA: TGTGCCACCAGGTCCGATAGATCTGGGATAGCCAAAAACATTCAGTACTTC.

The sample holds many counts of this clonotype. The rearrangement joins TRBV6-1 to TRBJ1-2, with D perhaps TRBD1 (6 bases). The germline V gene encodes CDR1 MNHNS and CDR2 SASEGT. The CDR3 contains 14 residues. V was cut by 6 bases and J by 4 bases, with 15 bases left in between. The CDR3 sequence: CASSLDRRLYGYTF. The CDR3 DNA reads TGTGCCAGCAGCCTAGACAGGAGGCTCTATGGCTACACCTTC.

This clonotype was seen many times. V and J are TRBV6-1 and TRBJ1-1; D is possibly TRBD1 (6 bases). Trimming pared 4 bases from V and 3 bases from J, leaving 12 bases between. The CDR3 is 14 residues long. Per the germline V gene, CDR1 is MNHNS and CDR2 is SASEGT. The CDR3, as DNA: TGTGCCAGCAGTGCAGGAGGGGGATACACTGAAGCTTTCTTT. Translation: CASSAGGGYTEAFF.

This clonotype was observed at least ten times. The genes are TRBV7-6 and TRBJ1-3; D perhaps matches TRBD1 (5 bases). Germline loops: CDR1 SGHVS, CDR2 FNYEAQ. This CDR3 has 17 residues. Trimming took off 5 bases at V and 1 base at J, with 18 bases between the two ends. DNA of the CDR3: TGTGCCAGCAGCCGAAGCCAGGGAGCTTTATCTGGAAACACCATATATTTT. It codes for CASSRSQGALSGNTIYF.

This clonotype showed up many times. V and J are TRBV20-1 and TRBJ1-2, with 7 bases lining up with TRBD1. The CDR3 has 14 residues. The V gene end was trimmed by 5 bases and the J gene end by 1 base; junction bases not matched to a gene: 7. CDR1 is DFQATT, CDR2 SNEGSKA, per germline (reference sequence). The CDR3 is CSARVTGFNYGYTF. The DNA for the CDR3 is TGCAGTGCTCGGGTGACAGGGTTTAACTATGGCTACACCTTC.

The rearrangement uses TRBV7-9 and TRBJ2-7; 7 bases are shared with TRBD1. CDR1 and CDR2 from the germline V gene are SEHNR and FQNEAQ (reference sequence). J lost 6 bases, V lost 0 bases, and 8 bases had no gene match. The CDR3 covers 15 residues. In nucleotides, the CDR3 is TGTGCCAGCAGCTTAGCGACAGGGCCCTCTCGCGAGCAGTACTTC. It specifies CASSLATGPSREQYF.

This clonotype has just a few counts. Here the CDR3 omits its conserved ending phenylalanine or tryptophan, so a read error is the likely source. This rearrangement joins TRBV20-1 to TRBJ2-3, with D tentatively TRBD1 or TRBD2 (6 bases each). Trimming removed 3 bases at V and 0 bases at J, with 16 bases between. Germline CDR1 and CDR2: DFQATT and SNEGSKA (reference sequence). This CDR3 comprises 16 residues. DNA of the CDR3: TGCAGTGCTAGGTACCTCCGGGGGCGCAGCACAGATACGCAGTATTCT. Protein product: CSARYLRGRSTDTQYS.

At least ten counts were recorded for this clonotype. The chain uses TRBV4-3 and TRBJ2-2, with D hard to call. Germline V gene sequence: CDR1 LGHNA, CDR2 YSLEER. V dropped 0 bases and J dropped 3 bases, with 11 bases sitting between them. The CDR3 has 16 amino acids. The CDR3 loop is CASSQDPGGYTGELFF. CDR3 nucleotides: TGCGCCAGCAGCCAAGATCCTGGTGGATACACCGGGGAGCTGTTTTTT.

The table lists this clonotype with many counts. This sequence joins TRBV15 and TRBJ2-5, with no clear D. CDR1 is LNHNV, CDR2 YYDKDF, per germline (reference sequence). The CDR3 covers 15 residues. With 1 base removed from V and 2 bases from J, the gap between germline ends came to 11 bases. The DNA of the CDR3 is TGTGCCACCAGCAGAGGGTTGCGTGGGCAAGAGACCCAGTACTTC. This sequence encodes CATSRGLRGQETQYF.

This clonotype showed up many times. J is TRBJ2-5 and V is TRBV28; TRBD2 matches 9 bases. Unmatched junction bases numbered 0, after V lost 4 bases and J lost 0 bases. CDR3 size: 14 residues. CDR1 and CDR2 from the germline V gene are MDHEN and SYDVKM. The CDR3 loop reads CASSSSGNQETQYF. The CDR3 DNA sequence: TGTGCCAGCAGTTCTAGCGGGAACCAAGAGACCCAGTACTTC.

This clonotype was counted at least ten times. This chain joins TRBV28 and TRBJ2-7; D is perhaps TRBD1 or TRBD2 (5 bases each). The CDR3 runs to 16 residues. Germline CDR1 and CDR2: MDHEN and SYDVKM. The germline V and J ends were trimmed by 4 bases and 1 base, with 17 bases remaining between them. This chain's CDR3 is CASSSPAGTPSYEQYF. The CDR3 DNA is TGTGCCAGCAGTTCCCCGGCCGGGACCCCTTCCTACGAGCAGTACTTC.